These 2 T cell receptor beta chains were all obtained from the same sample, sequenced in a study of shared clonotypes between healthy human individuals. Sequencing used immunoSEQ multiplex PCR; TCRdb keeps in-frame clones, though not all of them. Here the sample spans around 2.1 million clones, 90% to 97% being singletons. Sequences were obtained from naive CD4+ T cells sorted from blood. Subset specified: CD45RA+ positively selected. All receptors come from a young man in good health.

The genes are TRBV6-6 and TRBJ2-7; 7 nucleotides line up with TRBD2. The CDR3 totals 14 residues. CDR1 is MNHNY and CDR2 is SVGAGI in the germline V gene (reference sequence). V shed 2 bases and J 4 bases; nucleotides not matched to a gene: 5. The CDR3 sequence is CASSYGRDSYEQYF. The CDR3 bases are TGTGCCAGCAGTTACGGGAGGGACTCTTACGAGCAGTACTTC.

V and J are TRBV4-1 and TRBJ1-2; D remains ambiguous. The CDR3 runs to 17 residues. The V gene's germline CDR1 is MGHRA and CDR2 YSYEKL. V lost 0 bases and J 12 bases, leaving 26 bases between the germline ends. The CDR3 nucleotides are TGCGCCAGCAGCCAAGATTCGACCCCGGGGTGGGGTTCCACTCACACCTTC. Translated, it gives CASSQDSTPGWGSTHTF.